This T cell receptor (beta chain) was sequenced for a study of T-cell memory formation after mild COVID-19. TCRdb redid the calling of the 5' RACE reads with MiXCR, one entry per CDR3 protein. The sample has 25,000 or so distinct CDR3 sequences; roughly 7% are singletons. V was pared by 3 bases and J by 4 bases, with 10 bases between. CDR1 and CDR2 (germline): MGHDK, SYGVNS. The CDR3 totals 14 residues. The sample was PBMCs or a T cell subset sorted from them (not recorded which). V gene TRBV25-1 combines with J gene TRBJ1-3, with D perhaps TRBD1 (5 bases). The TCR comes from an adult woman who had mild COVID-19 (a few samples of this study predate the infection). Cell type and time point are not known. The CDR3 nucleotides read TGTGCCAGCAGTGACGGGGGAGGCGGAAACACCATATATTTT. The encoded protein is CASSDGGGGNTIYF.